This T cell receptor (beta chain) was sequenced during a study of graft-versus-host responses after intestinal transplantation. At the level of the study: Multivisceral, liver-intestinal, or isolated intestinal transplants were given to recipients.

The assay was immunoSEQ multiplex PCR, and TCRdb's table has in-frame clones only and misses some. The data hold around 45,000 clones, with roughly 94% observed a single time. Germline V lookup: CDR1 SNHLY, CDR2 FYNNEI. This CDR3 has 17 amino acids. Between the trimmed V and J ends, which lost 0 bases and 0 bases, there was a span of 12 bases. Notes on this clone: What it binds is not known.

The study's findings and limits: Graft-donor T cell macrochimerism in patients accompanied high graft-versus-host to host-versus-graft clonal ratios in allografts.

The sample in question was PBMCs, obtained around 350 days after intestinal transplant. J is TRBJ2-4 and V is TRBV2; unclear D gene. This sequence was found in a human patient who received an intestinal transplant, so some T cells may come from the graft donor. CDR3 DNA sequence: TGTGCCAGCAGTGAAGCGAGGACCCGACTAGCCAAAAACATTCAGTACTTC. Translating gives CASSEARTRLAKNIQYF.